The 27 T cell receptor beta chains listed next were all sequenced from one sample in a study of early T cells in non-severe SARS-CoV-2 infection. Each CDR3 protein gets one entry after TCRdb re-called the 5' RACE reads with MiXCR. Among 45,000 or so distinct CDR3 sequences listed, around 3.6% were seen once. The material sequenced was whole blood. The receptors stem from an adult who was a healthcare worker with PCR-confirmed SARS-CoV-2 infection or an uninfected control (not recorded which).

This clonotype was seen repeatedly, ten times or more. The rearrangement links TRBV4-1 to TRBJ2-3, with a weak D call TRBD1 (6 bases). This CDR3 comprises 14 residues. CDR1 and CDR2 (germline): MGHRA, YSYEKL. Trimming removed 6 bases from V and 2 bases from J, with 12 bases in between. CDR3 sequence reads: CASSRGQLTDTQYF. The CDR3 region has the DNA TGCGCCAGCAGTCGAGGACAGCTCACAGATACGCAGTATTTT.

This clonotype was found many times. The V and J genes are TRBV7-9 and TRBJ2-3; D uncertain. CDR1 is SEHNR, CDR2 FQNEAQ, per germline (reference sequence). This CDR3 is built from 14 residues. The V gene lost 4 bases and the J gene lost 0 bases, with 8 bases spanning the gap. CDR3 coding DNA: TGTGCCAGCAGCTCCACCCTTAGCACAGATACGCAGTATTTT. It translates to CASSSTLSTDTQYF.

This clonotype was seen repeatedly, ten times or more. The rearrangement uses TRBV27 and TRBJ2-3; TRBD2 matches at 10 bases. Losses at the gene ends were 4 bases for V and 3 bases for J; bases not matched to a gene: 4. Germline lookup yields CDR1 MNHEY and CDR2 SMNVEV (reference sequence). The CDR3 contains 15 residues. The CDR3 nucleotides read TGTGCCAGCAGTTGGATAGCGGGGGGAACAGATACGCAGTATTTT. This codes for CASSWIAGGTDTQYF.

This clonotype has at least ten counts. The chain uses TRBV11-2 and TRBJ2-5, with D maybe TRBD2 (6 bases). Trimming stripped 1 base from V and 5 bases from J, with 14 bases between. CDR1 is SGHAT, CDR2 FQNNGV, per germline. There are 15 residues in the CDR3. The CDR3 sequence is CASSLGARGSETQYF. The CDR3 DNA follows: TGTGCCAGCAGCTTAGGAGCGCGGGGTTCCGAGACCCAGTACTTC.

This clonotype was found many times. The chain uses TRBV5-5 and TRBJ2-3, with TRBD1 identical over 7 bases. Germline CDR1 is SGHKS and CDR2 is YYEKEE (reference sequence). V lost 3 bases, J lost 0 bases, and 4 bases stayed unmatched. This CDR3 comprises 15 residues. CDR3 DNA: TGTGCCAGCAGCTATGGACAGGAGAGCACAGATACGCAGTATTTT. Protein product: CASSYGQESTDTQYF. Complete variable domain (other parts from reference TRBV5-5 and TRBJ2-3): DAGVTQSPTHLIKTRGQQVTLRCSPISGHKSVSWYQQVLGQGPQFIFQYYEKEERGRGNFPDRFSARQFPNYSSELNVNALLLGDSALYLCASSYGQESTDTQYFGPGTRLTVL.

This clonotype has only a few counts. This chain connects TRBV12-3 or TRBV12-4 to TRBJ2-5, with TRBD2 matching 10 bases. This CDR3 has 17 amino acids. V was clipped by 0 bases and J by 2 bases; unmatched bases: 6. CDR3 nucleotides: TGTGCCAGCAGTTTAGCAGTTAGCGGGGGGAATCAAGAGACCCAGTACTTC. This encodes CASSLAVSGGNQETQYF.

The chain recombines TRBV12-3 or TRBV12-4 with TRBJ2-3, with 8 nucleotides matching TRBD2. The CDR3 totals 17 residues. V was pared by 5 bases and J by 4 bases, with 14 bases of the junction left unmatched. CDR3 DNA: TGTGCCAGCAGTCCGGGAGGGCGGCCCAGGCAGCCAGATACGCAGTATTTT. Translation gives CASSPGGRPRQPDTQYF.

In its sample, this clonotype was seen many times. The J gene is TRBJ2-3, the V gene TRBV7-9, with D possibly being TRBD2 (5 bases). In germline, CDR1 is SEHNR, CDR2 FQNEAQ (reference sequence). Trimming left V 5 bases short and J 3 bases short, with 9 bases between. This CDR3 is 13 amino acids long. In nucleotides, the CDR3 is TGTGCCAGCAGCGATCAGCGGACAGATACGCAGTATTTT. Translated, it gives CASSDQRTDTQYF.

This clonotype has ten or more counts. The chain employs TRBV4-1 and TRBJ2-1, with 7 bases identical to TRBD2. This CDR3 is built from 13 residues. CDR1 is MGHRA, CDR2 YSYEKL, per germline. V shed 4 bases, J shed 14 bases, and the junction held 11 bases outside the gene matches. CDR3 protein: CASSLTGEGLEFF. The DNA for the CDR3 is TGCGCCAGCAGCCTGACGGGGGAGGGGTTAGAGTTCTTC.

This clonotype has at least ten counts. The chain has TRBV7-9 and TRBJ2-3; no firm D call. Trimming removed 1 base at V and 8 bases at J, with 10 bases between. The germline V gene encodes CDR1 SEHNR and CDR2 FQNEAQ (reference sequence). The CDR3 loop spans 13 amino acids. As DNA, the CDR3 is TGTGCCAGCAGCTTAGGCAAGCTCGGTACGCAGTATTTT. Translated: CASSLGKLGTQYF.

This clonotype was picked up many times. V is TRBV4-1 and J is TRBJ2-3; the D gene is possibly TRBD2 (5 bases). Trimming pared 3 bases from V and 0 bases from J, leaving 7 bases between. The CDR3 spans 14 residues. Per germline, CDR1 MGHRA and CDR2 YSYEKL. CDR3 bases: TGCGCCAGCAGCCATAGCGCTAGCACAGATACGCAGTATTTT. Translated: CASSHSASTDTQYF.

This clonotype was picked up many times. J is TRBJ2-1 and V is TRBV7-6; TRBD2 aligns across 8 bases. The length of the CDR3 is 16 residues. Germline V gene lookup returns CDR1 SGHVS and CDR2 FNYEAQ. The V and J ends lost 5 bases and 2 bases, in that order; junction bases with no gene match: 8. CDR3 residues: CASSLRGGGAYNEQFF. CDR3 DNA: TGTGCCAGCAGCCTCCGGGGGGGCGGTGCCTACAATGAGCAGTTCTTC.

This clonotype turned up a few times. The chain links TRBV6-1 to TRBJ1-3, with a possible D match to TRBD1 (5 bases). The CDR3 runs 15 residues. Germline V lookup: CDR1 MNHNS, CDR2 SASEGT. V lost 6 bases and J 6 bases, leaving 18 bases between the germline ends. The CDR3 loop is CASRPQLWDENTIYF. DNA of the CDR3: TGTGCCAGCAGGCCCCAGTTGTGGGACGAAAACACCATATATTTT.

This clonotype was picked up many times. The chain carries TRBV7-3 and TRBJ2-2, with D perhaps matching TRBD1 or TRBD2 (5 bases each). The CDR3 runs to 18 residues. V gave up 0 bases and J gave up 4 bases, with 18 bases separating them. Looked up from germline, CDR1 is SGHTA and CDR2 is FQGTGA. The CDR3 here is CASSLTSPGPFVTGELFF. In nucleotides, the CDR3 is TGTGCCAGCAGCTTAACGTCTCCGGGACCCTTTGTCACCGGGGAGCTGTTTTTT.

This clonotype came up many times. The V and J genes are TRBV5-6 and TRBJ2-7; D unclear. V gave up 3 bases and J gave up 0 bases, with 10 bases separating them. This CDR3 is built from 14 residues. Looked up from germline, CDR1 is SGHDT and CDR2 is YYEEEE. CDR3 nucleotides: TGTGCCAGCAGCTCCGCGGTGAGCTCCTACGAGCAGTACTTC. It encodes CASSSAVSSYEQYF.

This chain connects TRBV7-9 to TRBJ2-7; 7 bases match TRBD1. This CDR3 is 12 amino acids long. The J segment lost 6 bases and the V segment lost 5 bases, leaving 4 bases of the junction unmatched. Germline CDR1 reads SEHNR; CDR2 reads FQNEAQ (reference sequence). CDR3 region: CASSPPGGEQYF. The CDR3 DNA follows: TGTGCCAGCAGCCCCCCAGGGGGCGAGCAGTACTTC. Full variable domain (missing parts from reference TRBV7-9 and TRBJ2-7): DTGVSQNPRHKITKRGQNVTFRCDPISEHNRLYWYRQTLGQGPEFLTYFQNEAQLEKSRLLSDRFSAERPKGSFSTLEIQRTEQGDSAMYLCASSPPGGEQYFGPGTRLTVT.

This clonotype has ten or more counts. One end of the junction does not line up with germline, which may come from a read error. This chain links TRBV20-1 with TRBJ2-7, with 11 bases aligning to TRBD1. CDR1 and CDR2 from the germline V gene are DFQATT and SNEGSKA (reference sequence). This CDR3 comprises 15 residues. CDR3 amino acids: CSAPLAGQGVYEQYF. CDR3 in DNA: TGCAGTGCGCCCCTGGCGGGACAGGGGGTCTACGAACAGTACTTC.

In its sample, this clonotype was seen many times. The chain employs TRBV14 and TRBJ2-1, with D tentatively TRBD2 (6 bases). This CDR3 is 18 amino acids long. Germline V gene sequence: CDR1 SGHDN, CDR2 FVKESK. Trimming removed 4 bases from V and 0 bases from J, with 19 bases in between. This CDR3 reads CASSPRWLPGSSYNEQFF. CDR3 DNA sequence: TGTGCCAGCAGCCCAAGGTGGTTACCCGGGAGCTCCTACAATGAGCAGTTCTTC.

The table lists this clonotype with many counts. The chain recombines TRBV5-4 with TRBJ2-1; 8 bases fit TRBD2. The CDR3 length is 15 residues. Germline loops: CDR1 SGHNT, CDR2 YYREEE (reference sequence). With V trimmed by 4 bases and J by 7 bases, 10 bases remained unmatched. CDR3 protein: CASSPFGGRWNEQFF. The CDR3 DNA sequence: TGTGCCAGCAGCCCCTTTGGCGGGAGGTGGAATGAGCAGTTCTTC.

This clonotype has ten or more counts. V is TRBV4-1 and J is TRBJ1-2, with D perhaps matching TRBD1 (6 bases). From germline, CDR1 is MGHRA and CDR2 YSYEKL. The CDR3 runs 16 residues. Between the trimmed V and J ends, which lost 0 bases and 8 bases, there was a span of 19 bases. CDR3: CASSQDPHTGLRGYTF. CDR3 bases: TGCGCCAGCAGCCAAGATCCCCATACAGGGCTCAGGGGCTACACCTTC.

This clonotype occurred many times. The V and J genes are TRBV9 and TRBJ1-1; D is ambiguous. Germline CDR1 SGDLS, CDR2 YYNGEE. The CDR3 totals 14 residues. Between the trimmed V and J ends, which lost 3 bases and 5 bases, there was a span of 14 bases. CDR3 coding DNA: TGTGCCAGCAGCGCAGACCCGTTAGGGACTGAAGCTTTCTTT. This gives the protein CASSADPLGTEAFF.

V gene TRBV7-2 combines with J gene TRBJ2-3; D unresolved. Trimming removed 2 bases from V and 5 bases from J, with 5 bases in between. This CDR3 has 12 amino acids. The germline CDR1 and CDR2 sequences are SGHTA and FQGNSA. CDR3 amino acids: CASSLNGDTQYF. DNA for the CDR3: TGTGCCAGCAGCTTAAACGGAGATACGCAGTATTTT.

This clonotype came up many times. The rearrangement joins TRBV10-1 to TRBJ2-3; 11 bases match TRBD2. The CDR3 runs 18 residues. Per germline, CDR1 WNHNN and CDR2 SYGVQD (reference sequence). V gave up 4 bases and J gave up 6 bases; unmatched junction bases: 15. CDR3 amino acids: CASSVGNRLAGTSDTQYF. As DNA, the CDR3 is TGCGCCAGCAGTGTGGGAAATCGACTAGCGGGGACTAGCGATACGCAGTATTTT.

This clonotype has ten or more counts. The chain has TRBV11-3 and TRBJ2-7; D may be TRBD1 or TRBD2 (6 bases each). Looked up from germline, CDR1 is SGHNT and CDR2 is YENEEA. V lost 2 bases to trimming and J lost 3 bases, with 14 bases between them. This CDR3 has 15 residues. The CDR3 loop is CASSLYGGTSYEQYF. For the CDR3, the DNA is TGTGCCAGCAGCTTATACGGCGGGACAAGCTACGAGCAGTACTTC. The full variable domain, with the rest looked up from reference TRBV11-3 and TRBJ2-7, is EAGVVQSPRYKIIEKKQPVAFWCNPISGHNTLYWYLQNLGQGPELLIRYENEEAVDDSQLPKDRFSAERLKGVDSTLKIQPAELGDSAVYLCASSLYGGTSYEQYFGPGTRLTVT.

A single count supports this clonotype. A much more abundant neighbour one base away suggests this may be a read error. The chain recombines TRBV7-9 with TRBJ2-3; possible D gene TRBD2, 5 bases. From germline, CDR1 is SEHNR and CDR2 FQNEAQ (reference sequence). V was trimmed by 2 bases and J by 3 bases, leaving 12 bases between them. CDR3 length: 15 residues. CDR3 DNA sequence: TGTGCCAGCAGCTTAATGGACTCCCGTACAGATACGCAGTATTTT. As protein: CASSLMDSRTDTQYF.

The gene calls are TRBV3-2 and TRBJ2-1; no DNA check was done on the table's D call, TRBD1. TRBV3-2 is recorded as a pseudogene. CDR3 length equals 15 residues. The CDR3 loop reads CASSTQGIGTNEQFF. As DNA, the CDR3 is TGTGCCAGCAGCACCCAAGGTATAGGGACGAATGAGCAGTTCTTC.

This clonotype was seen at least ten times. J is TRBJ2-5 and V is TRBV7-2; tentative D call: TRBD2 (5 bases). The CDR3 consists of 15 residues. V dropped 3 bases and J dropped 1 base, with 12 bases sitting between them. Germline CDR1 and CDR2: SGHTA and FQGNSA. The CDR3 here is CASSFQRPLQETQYF. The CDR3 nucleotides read TGTGCCAGCAGCTTTCAGCGGCCCCTCCAAGAGACCCAGTACTTC. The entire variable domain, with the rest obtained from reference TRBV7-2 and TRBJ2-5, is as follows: GAGVSQSPSNKVTEKGKDVELRCDPISGHTALYWYRQSLGQGLEFLIYFQGNSAPDKSGLPSDRFSAERTGGSVSTLTIQRTQQEDSAVYLCASSFQRPLQETQYFGPGTRLLVL.